The sequence of this T cell receptor (beta chain) was determined in a study of blood T cell repertoires in COVID-19. Across the study: Nucleic acid was either cDNA or gDNA, and it came from T cells, B-cell-depleted T cells, or PBMCs.

The Seattle patients joined while their infection was active and were tracked longitudinally afterward. Unmatched junction bases numbered 2, after V lost 8 bases and J lost 1 base. Germline CDR1 and CDR2: KGHDR and SFDVKD. The CDR3 sequence is 14 residues long. Original analysis: How many nucleated cells were present was estimated from reference gene primer amplification. Sequencing used immunoSEQ multiplex PCR; TCRdb keeps in-frame clones, though not all of them. That table gives V, J and clone size, and the DNA gave D and trimming. The profile covers approximately 150,000 clones, with 70% to 90% appearing a single time and roughly 2.7% taken by the ten largest.

The chain carries TRBV24-1 and TRBJ2-3, with TRBD2 identical over 10 bases. Sequencing was carried out using peripheral blood. The TCR comes from an elderly woman with COVID-19, enrolled during active disease. CDR3 residues: CATKSGGGTDTQYF. The CDR3 bases are TGTGCCACCAAGAGCGGGGGGGGCACAGATACGCAGTATTTT.